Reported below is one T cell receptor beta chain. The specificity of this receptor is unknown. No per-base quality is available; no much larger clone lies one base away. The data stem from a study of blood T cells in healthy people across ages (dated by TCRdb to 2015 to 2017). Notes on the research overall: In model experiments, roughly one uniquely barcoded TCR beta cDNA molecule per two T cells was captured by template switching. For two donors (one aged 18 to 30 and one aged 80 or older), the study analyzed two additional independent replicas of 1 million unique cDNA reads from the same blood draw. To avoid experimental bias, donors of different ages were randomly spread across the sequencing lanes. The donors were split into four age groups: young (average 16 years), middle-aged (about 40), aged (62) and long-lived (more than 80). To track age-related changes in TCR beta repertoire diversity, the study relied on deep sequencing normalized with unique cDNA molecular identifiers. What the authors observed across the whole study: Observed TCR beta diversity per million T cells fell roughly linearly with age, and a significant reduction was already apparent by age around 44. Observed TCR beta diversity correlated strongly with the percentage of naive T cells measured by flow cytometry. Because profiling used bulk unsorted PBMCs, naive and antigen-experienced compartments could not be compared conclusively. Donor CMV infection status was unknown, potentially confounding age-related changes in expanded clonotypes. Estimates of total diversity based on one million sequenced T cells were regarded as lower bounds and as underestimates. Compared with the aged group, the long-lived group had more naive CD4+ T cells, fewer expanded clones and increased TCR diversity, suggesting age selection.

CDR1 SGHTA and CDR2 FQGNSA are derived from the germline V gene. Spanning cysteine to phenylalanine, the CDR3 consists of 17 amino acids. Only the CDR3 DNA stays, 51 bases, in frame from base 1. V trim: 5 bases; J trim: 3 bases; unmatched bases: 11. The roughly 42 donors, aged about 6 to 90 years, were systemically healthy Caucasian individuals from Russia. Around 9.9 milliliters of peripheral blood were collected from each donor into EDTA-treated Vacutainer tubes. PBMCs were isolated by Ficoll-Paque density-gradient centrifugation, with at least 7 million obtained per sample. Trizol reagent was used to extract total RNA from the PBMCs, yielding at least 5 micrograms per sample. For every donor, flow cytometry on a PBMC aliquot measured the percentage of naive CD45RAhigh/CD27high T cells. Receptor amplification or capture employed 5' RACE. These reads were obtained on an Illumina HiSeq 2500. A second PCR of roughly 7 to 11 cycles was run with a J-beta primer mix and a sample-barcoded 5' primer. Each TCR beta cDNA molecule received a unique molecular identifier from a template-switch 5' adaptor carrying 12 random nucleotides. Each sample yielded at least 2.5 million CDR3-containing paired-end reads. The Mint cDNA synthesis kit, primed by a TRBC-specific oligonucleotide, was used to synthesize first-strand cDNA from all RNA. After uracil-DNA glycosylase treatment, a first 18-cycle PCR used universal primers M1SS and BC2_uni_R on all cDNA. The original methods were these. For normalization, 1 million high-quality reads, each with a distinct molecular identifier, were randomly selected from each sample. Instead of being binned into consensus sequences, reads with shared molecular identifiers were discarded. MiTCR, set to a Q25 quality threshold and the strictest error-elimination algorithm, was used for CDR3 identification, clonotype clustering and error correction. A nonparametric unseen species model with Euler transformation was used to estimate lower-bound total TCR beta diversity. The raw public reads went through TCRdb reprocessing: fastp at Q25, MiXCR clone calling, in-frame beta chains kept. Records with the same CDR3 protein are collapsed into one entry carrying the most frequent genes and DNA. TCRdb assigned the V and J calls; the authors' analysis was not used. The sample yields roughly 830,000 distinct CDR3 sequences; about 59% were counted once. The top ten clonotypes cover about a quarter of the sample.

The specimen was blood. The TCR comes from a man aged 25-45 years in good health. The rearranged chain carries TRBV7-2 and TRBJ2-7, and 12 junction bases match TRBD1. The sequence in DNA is TGTGCCAGCAGCCCTACCCCGGGACAGGGGGCCTTCTACGAGCAGTACTTC. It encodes CASSPTPGQGAFYEQYF.